One sample yielded the 27 T cell receptor beta chains listed below, sequenced in a study of blood T cell repertoires in COVID-19. Profiling relied on immunoSEQ multiplex PCR, and the TCRdb table lists in-frame clones only, not all of them. The sample holds approximately 500,000 clones, roughly 90% seen once. The sequenced sample consisted of PBMCs or T cells enriched from blood (not recorded which). These TCRs come from a middle-aged woman who had recovered from COVID-19.

The chain links TRBV18 to TRBJ2-3; D not certain. The CDR3 has 17 amino acids. CDR1 and CDR2 from the germline V gene are KGHSH and LQKENI. V was clipped by 3 bases and J by 0 bases, with 16 bases between them. This CDR3 reads CASSPQRRGQSTDTQYF. The CDR3 DNA reads as TGTGCCAGCTCACCGCAACGCAGAGGCCAAAGCACAGATACGCAGTATTTT.

This clone was detected only once. The chain has TRBV5-1 and TRBJ2-5, with TRBD2 identical over 7 bases. This CDR3 comprises 16 residues. The V and J ends lost 0 bases and 3 bases, in that order; junction bases with no gene match: 8. Germline V lookup: CDR1 SGHRS, CDR2 YFSETQ. The CDR3 DNA is TGCGCCAGCAGCTTGGGAAATCGGCTAGCGGAAGAGACCCAGTACTTC. Its translation: CASSLGNRLAEETQYF.

The chain couples TRBV4-2 to TRBJ1-1, with D uncertain. Looked up from germline, CDR1 is LGHNA and CDR2 is YNFKEQ. The V gene lost 4 bases and the J gene lost 2 bases, with 8 bases spanning the gap. There are 13 residues in the CDR3. The CDR3 bases are TGTGCCAGCAGCCTCGGGTCTAACACTGAAGCTTTCTTT. Translation gives CASSLGSNTEAFF.

V usage is TRBV6-2 or TRBV6-3 and J usage is TRBJ2-7; TRBD1 agrees at 9 bases. Trimming at V came to 4 bases and at J to 5 bases, leaving 9 bases not matched to a gene. The germline V gene encodes CDR1 MNHEY and CDR2 SVGEGT. The CDR3 runs to 15 residues. The DNA for the CDR3 is TGTGCCAGCAGTTTCTCGACAGGGGGGATAAACGAGCAGTACTTC. Translating it yields CASSFSTGGINEQYF.

The chain uses TRBV2 and TRBJ2-1, with TRBD2 matching 13 bases. The CDR3 has 16 residues. The germline V gene has CDR1 SNHLY and CDR2 FYNNEI. The trim removed 6 bases at V and 8 bases at J, leaving 10 bases unmatched. The CDR3 sequence is CASSRRTSGSRDEQFF. CDR3 sequence (DNA): TGTGCCAGCAGCCGACGGACTAGCGGGAGTCGAGATGAGCAGTTCTTC.

The CDR3 DNA reads TGTGCAGTCGGAGTCGCATCCAACTATGGCTACACCTTC. This sequence encodes CAVGVASNYGYTF. This rearrangement joins TRBV6-5 to TRBJ1-2; D call uncertain. Looked up from germline, CDR1 is MNHEY and CDR2 is SVGAGI. There are 13 residues in the CDR3.

V gene TRBV7-9 combines with J gene TRBJ1-4, with 8 bases that match TRBD1. CDR1 and CDR2 from the germline V gene are SEHNR and FQNEAQ (reference sequence). The CDR3 sequence is 15 residues long. The trim removed 1 base at V and 8 bases at J, leaving 6 bases unmatched. This CDR3 reads CASSLGTGLDEKLFF. CDR3 sequence (DNA): TGTGCCAGCAGCTTAGGGACAGGGCTGGACGAAAAACTGTTTTTT.

The chain employs TRBV27 and TRBJ2-7, with D maybe TRBD1 (6 bases). The germline V gene has CDR1 MNHEY and CDR2 SMNVEV (reference sequence). The V gene lost 3 bases and the J gene lost 4 bases, with 13 bases spanning the gap. This CDR3 spans 14 amino acids. CDR3 protein: CASSFRTGWYEQYF. In DNA, the CDR3 is TGTGCCAGCAGTTTCCGAACAGGGTGGTACGAGCAGTACTTC.

CDR3 loop: CASSLAASGPYNEQFF. CDR3 DNA sequence: TGCGCCAGCAGCTTGGCGGCTAGCGGGCCTTACAATGAGCAGTTCTTC. The V call is TRBV5-1, the J call TRBJ2-1, with 8 bases that match TRBD2. The V segment lost 0 bases and the J segment 4 bases; nucleotides outside the gene matches: 6. The CDR3 has 16 amino acids. Germline V CDR1 and CDR2: SGHRS, YFSETQ.

This clone appeared once. The rearrangement links TRBV19 to TRBJ2-3, with D perhaps matching TRBD2 (6 bases). Germline V gene sequence: CDR1 LNHDA, CDR2 SQIVND (reference sequence). V was shortened by 1 base and J by 2 bases, with 10 bases between the two germline ends. CDR3 length: 15 amino acids. The CDR3, as DNA: TGTGCCAGTAGTATAGCGGGAGCCCACACAGATACGCAGTATTTT. Encoded protein: CASSIAGAHTDTQYF.

CDR3 region: CATSGLDSYGYTF. The CDR3, as DNA: TGTGCCACCAGCGGCTTGGACAGCTATGGCTACACCTTC. The gene calls are TRBV15 and TRBJ1-2, with D possibly TRBD1 on 6 matching bases. This CDR3 contains 13 residues. Germline values: CDR1 LNHNV, CDR2 YYDKDF (reference sequence). Trimming cost V 5 bases and J 4 bases, with 11 bases left between them.

V is TRBV25-1 and J is TRBJ1-1; 9 positions agree with TRBD1. The CDR3 is 14 amino acids. With 6 bases clipped from V and 2 bases from J, the junction kept 4 bases outside the gene matches. Per germline, CDR1 MGHDK and CDR2 SYGVNS. Here the CDR3 DNA reads TGTGCCAGCAGCCCGGGACAGGGTAACACTGAAGCTTTCTTT. Amino acid sequence: CASSPGQGNTEAFF.

This sequence joins TRBV2 and TRBJ1-2; 8 bases align to TRBD1. Germline-derived CDR1 and CDR2 are SNHLY and FYNNEI. Trimming at V came to 6 bases and at J to 6 bases, leaving 9 bases not matched to a gene. CDR3 length: 14 amino acids. The DNA of the CDR3 is TGTGCCAGCAGGCCCGGACAGGGACTTGATGGCTACACCTTC. Translating it yields CASRPGQGLDGYTF.

The chain links TRBV7-2 to TRBJ1-2; TRBD1 aligns across 9 bases. The CDR3 runs 13 residues. Trimming took 4 bases from V and 7 from J; bases not matched to a gene: 4. From germline, CDR1 is SGHTA and CDR2 FQGNSA. The CDR3 DNA reads TGTGCCAGCAGCTCCGGGACAGGGTCTGGCTACACCTTC. Protein product: CASSSGTGSGYTF. The full variable domain, its missing parts supplied by reference TRBV7-2 and TRBJ1-2, is GAGVSQSPSNKVTEKGKDVELRCDPISGHTALYWYRQSLGQGLEFLIYFQGNSAPDKSGLPSDRFSAERTGGSVSTLTIQRTQQEDSAVYLCASSSGTGSGYTFGSGTRLTVV.

CDR3 loop: CASSPRSGRLDEQYF. The CDR3 nucleotides read TGTGCCAGCTCACCACGTTCGGGTCGACTGGACGAGCAGTACTTC. V gene TRBV18 combines with J gene TRBJ2-7, with no clear D. Between the trimmed V and J ends, which lost 1 base and 5 bases, there was a span of 15 bases. This CDR3 has 15 residues. In germline, CDR1 is KGHSH, CDR2 LQKENI. Using reference TRBV18 and TRBJ2-7 for the parts outside the CDR3, the full variable domain is NAGVMQNPRHLVRRRGQEARLRCSPMKGHSHVYWYRQLPEEGLKFMVYLQKENIIDESGMPKERFSAEFPKEGPSILRIQQVVRGDSAAYFCASSPRSGRLDEQYFGPGTRLTVT.

The chain recombines TRBV6-2 or TRBV6-3 with TRBJ1-4; D is ambiguous. Trimming left V 6 bases short and J 0 bases short, with 17 bases between. Looked up from germline, CDR1 is MNHEY and CDR2 is SVGEGT. This CDR3 has 17 residues. In DNA form, the CDR3 reads TGTGCCAGCAGCGACCCGGGTGGATTTTCAACTAATGAAAAACTGTTTTTT. Amino acid sequence: CASSDPGGFSTNEKLFF.

The V and J genes are TRBV7-8 and TRBJ2-7; perhaps TRBD1 as D (5 bases). V lost 5 bases and J 5 bases, leaving 16 bases between the germline ends. From germline, CDR1 is SGHVS and CDR2 FQNEAQ. This CDR3 contains 14 residues. The CDR3 DNA reads TGTGCCAGCAGCAAAGGAACCATGGGGCACGAGCAGTACTTC. As protein: CASSKGTMGHEQYF.

The chain links TRBV12-3 or TRBV12-4 to TRBJ1-2; D gene ambiguous. This CDR3 has 12 residues. The V end was cut by 3 bases, the J end by 8 bases, with 10 bases between. The CDR3 reads CASSFLRFGYTF. The CDR3, as DNA: TGTGCCAGCAGTTTTTTGAGGTTCGGCTACACCTTC.

The rearrangement joins TRBV5-6 to TRBJ2-5; TRBD1 is a possible D gene (6 bases). This CDR3 contains 16 residues. V was trimmed by 1 base and J by 4 bases, leaving 17 bases between them. The V gene's germline CDR1 is SGHDT and CDR2 YYEEEE. The CDR3 spells CASSLLSGTPSETQYF. Here the CDR3 DNA reads TGTGCCAGCAGCTTGCTGTCCGGGACACCCTCAGAGACCCAGTACTTC.

V gene TRBV23-1 combines with J gene TRBJ1-1, with a weak D call TRBD1 (6 bases). TRBV23-1 is reported as an ORF; its role is uncertain. This CDR3 contains 14 residues. V was pared by 5 bases and J by 6 bases, with 16 bases between. The CDR3 DNA is TGCGCCAGCAGTTATTACTCAGGGGCGCCTGAAGCTTTCTTT. As protein: CASSYYSGAPEAFF.

CDR3 sequence: CASSLRADTQYF. CDR3 DNA: TGTGCCAGCAGCTTAAGAGCAGATACGCAGTATTTT. V is TRBV5-4 and J is TRBJ2-3; no reliable D call. Germline V lookup: CDR1 SGHNT, CDR2 YYREEE (reference sequence). The CDR3 spans 12 residues. The ends were cut back, 2 bases at V and 4 bases at J, with 5 bases in the middle.

V is TRBV29-1 and J is TRBJ2-5, with a tentative D call TRBD1 (5 bases). CDR1 and CDR2 (germline): SQVTM, ANQGSEA. The CDR3 runs to 14 residues. V gave up 6 bases and J gave up 2 bases, with 16 bases separating them. CDR3 sequence (DNA): TGCAGCGTCCTCGGACAATTACGGCAAGAGACCCAGTACTTC. It encodes CSVLGQLRQETQYF.

The chain is built from TRBV6-1 and TRBJ2-2; 9 bases align to TRBD1. With 3 bases clipped from V and 2 bases from J, the junction kept 4 bases outside the gene matches. The CDR3 loop spans 16 amino acids. Germline V gives CDR1 MNHNS, CDR2 SASEGT. In DNA form, the CDR3 reads TGTGCCAGCAGTGAGGACAGGGGACGAAACACCGGGGAGCTGTTTTTT. Translating gives CASSEDRGRNTGELFF.

The CDR3 reads CATSPRAPLTGELFF. In DNA form, the CDR3 reads TGTGCCACCAGTCCTCGTGCACCCCTAACCGGGGAGCTGTTTTTT. The chain combines TRBV24-1 with TRBJ2-2, with no clear D. This CDR3 region has 15 residues. Deletions cut 6 bases from V and 5 bases from J, with 15 bases between. Germline V gives CDR1 KGHDR, CDR2 SFDVKD.

The J gene is TRBJ2-3, the V gene TRBV18; the match to TRBD1 covers 9 bases. J gave up 0 bases and V 3 bases, and 1 base lay outside the gene matches. The CDR3 is made up of 15 amino acids. CDR1 and CDR2 from the germline V gene are KGHSH and LQKENI. CDR3 sequence reads: CASSPGQGSTDTQYF. DNA of the CDR3: TGTGCCAGCTCACCGGGACAGGGAAGCACAGATACGCAGTATTTT.

The chain links TRBV2 to TRBJ1-1, with D unclear. From germline, CDR1 is SNHLY and CDR2 FYNNEI. V lost 7 bases, J lost 0 bases, and 3 bases lay in between. CDR3 size: 11 residues. CDR3 sequence (DNA): TGTGCCAGCACGGTGAACACTGAAGCTTTCTTT. It is translated as CASTVNTEAFF.

The rearrangement joins TRBV29-1 to TRBJ1-2; D gene unclear. V lost 5 bases and J lost 2, with 12 bases in between. CDR1 and CDR2 from the germline V gene are SQVTM and ANQGSEA. The CDR3 is made up of 13 amino acids. The CDR3 spells CSVISPSNYGYTF. The DNA of the CDR3 is TGCAGCGTTATCAGTCCTTCCAACTATGGCTACACCTTC.